The 20 T cell receptor beta chains below come from one sample, sequenced in a study of blood T cells in healthy people across ages. The authors ran a second PCR of roughly 6 to 12 cycles using a sample-barcoded 5' primer and a J-beta primer mix. TCRdb passed the 5' RACE reads through MiXCR, listing each CDR3 protein once. The repertoire has 800,000 to 950,000 distinct CDR3 sequences, 29% of them found once; the top ten carry about 9.4%. This sample also appeared in a second study, on T cells of mothers and their children.

The sample taken for sequencing was blood. Receptor source: a woman between 35 and 50 years old in good health.

Comment on this clonotype: Mismatch with germline at one junction end may stem from a read error. This sequence joins TRBV19 and TRBJ1-1; 8 bases line up with TRBD1. Germline CDR1 LNHDA, CDR2 SQIVND (reference sequence). This CDR3 comprises 15 residues. In DNA, the CDR3 is TGTGCCAGTAGTAGAACAGGGGGAATGAACACTGGAGCTTTCTTT. Translated: CASSRTGGMNTGAFF.

V usage is TRBV29-1 and J usage is TRBJ2-3; tentative D call: TRBD1 (5 bases). V lost 6 bases and J lost 6, with 10 bases in between. The CDR3 covers 11 residues. Germline CDR1 and CDR2: SQVTM and ANQGSEA. The CDR3 region has the DNA TGCAGCGTGTTGAAGGGGGATACGCAGTATTTT. Protein product: CSVLKGDTQYF.

This sequence joins TRBV5-1 and TRBJ2-5; 7 positions match TRBD1. V trimming: 5 bases; J trimming: 1 base; junction bases outside the gene matches: 8. Germline V lookup: CDR1 SGHRS, CDR2 YFSETQ. The CDR3 is made up of 15 amino acids. In nucleotides, the CDR3 is TGCGCCAGCAGATTGACAGGGAGTTCCCAAGAGACCCAGTACTTC. It is translated as CASRLTGSSQETQYF.

This clonotype was seen a few times. The V call is TRBV7-3, the J call TRBJ1-3; D not resolved. The V end lost 5 bases, the J end lost 0 bases, and 14 bases lay between the germline ends. The CDR3 has 16 amino acids. Germline loops: CDR1 SGHTA, CDR2 FQGTGA. The CDR3 is CASSGPGFSSGNTIYF. CDR3 coding DNA: TGTGCCAGCAGCGGACCGGGCTTCAGCTCTGGAAACACCATATATTTT.

This clonotype occurred a few times. The J gene is TRBJ2-5, the V gene TRBV20-1; either TRBD1 or TRBD2 may fit D (5 bases each). Germline assignment: CDR1 DFQATT and CDR2 SNEGSKA (reference sequence). Trimming left V 6 bases short and J 2 bases short, with 13 bases between. CDR3 length: 13 amino acids. CDR3 loop: CSALGTIQETQYF. CDR3 bases: TGCAGTGCCCTGGGGACGATTCAAGAGACCCAGTACTTC.

This clonotype was seen many times. V is TRBV5-1 and J is TRBJ2-6; D remains ambiguous. CDR1 and CDR2 (germline): SGHRS, YFSETQ. CDR3 length: 16 residues. The V and J ends lost 1 base and 4 bases respectively, with 12 bases between them. CDR3 nucleotide sequence: TGCGCCAGCAGCTTGAACGTAGTTTCGGGGGCCAACGTCCTGACTTTC. This encodes CASSLNVVSGANVLTF.

J is TRBJ2-2 and V is TRBV30; tentative D call: TRBD1 (5 bases). The length of the CDR3 is 14 residues. Germline CDR1 is GTSNPN and CDR2 is SVGIG (reference sequence). Between the trimmed V and J ends, which lost 0 bases and 8 bases, there was a span of 13 bases. The CDR3, as DNA: TGTGCCTGGAGTGTAAAGGGGATAGGTGGGGAGCTGTTTTTT. This encodes CAWSVKGIGGELFF.

This clonotype was counted at least ten times. The chain employs TRBV19 and TRBJ2-1, with TRBD2 matching over 8 bases. V gave up 6 bases and J gave up 6 bases; unmatched junction bases: 10. Germline V lookup: CDR1 LNHDA, CDR2 SQIVND (reference sequence). The CDR3 is 15 amino acids. The CDR3 sequence is CASSRGTSWGNEQFF. DNA of the CDR3: TGTGCCAGTAGCCGAGGGACTAGTTGGGGCAATGAGCAGTTCTTC. Using reference TRBV19 and TRBJ2-1 for the parts outside the CDR3, the full variable domain is DGGITQSPKYLFRKEGQNVTLSCEQNLNHDAMYWYRQDPGQGLRLIYYSQIVNDFQKGDIAEGYSVSREKKESFPLTVTSAQKNPTAFYLCASSRGTSWGNEQFFGPGTRLTVL.

This clonotype appeared many times. The chain is built from TRBV20-1 and TRBJ2-7; D is perhaps TRBD2 (6 bases). The CDR3 runs 16 residues. Germline CDR1 DFQATT, CDR2 SNEGSKA (reference sequence). The V and J ends lost 0 bases and 2 bases respectively, with 17 bases between them. The CDR3 DNA sequence: TGCAGTGCTAGAGAAGCGGGCAGCCCCAGGGCCTACGAGCAGTACTTC. Amino acid sequence: CSAREAGSPRAYEQYF.

The V and J genes are TRBV6-1 and TRBJ1-2, with D perhaps TRBD1 (5 bases). Trimming removed 2 bases from V and 5 bases from J, with 12 bases in between. The CDR3 extends over 14 amino acids. Germline V gene lookup returns CDR1 MNHNS and CDR2 SASEGT. The CDR3 DNA sequence: TGTGCCAGCAGTGAACTTGGGGGGAGATATGGCTACACCTTC. It yields the protein CASSELGGRYGYTF.

The genes are TRBV20-1 and TRBJ1-1; possible D gene TRBD1, 5 bases. V was clipped by 0 bases and J by 11 bases, with 13 bases between them. CDR3 length: 12 amino acids. Germline CDR1 and CDR2: DFQATT and SNEGSKA (reference sequence). The CDR3 loop is CSARDEGRGAFF. The CDR3 region has the DNA TGCAGTGCTAGAGATGAAGGGCGGGGGGCTTTCTTT.

The chain combines TRBV5-6 with TRBJ1-4; maybe TRBD1 (5 bases). Germline loops: CDR1 SGHDT, CDR2 YYEEEE. The CDR3 is 16 amino acids. Trimming removed 2 bases at V and 2 bases at J, with 13 bases between. CDR3 region: CASSFRDGGTNEKLFF. The CDR3 region has the DNA TGTGCCAGCAGCTTCAGGGACGGAGGCACTAATGAAAAACTGTTTTTT. The full variable domain, in which reference TRBV5-6 and TRBJ1-4 provide the parts outside the CDR3, is DAGVTQSPTHLIKTRGQQVTLRCSPKSGHDTVSWYQQALGQGPQFIFQYYEEEERQRGNFPDRFSGHQFPNYSSELNVNALLLGDSALYLCASSFRDGGTNEKLFFGSGTQLSVL.

A note on this clonotype: An end of the junction does not agree with germline; a read error may underlie this. J is TRBJ2-3 and V is TRBV12-3 or TRBV12-4, with D unresolved. The CDR3 consists of 12 residues. In DNA form, the CDR3 reads TGTGCCAGCAGAGCCTTTCCAGATGCGCAGTATTTT. Residues: CASRAFPDAQYF.

This clonotype was observed a single time. It may be a read error: a sequence one base away is much more abundant. The V gene is TRBV28, the J gene TRBJ1-5, with TRBD1 matching over 7 bases. The CDR3 totals 15 residues. The V gene's germline CDR1 is MDHEN and CDR2 SYDVKM. The CDR3 here is CAGSFTGARNQPQHF. CDR3 sequence (DNA): TGTGCCGGCAGTTTTACAGGGGCGCGAAATCAGCCCCAGCATTTT.

This chain uses TRBV10-3 with TRBJ2-3, with 7 bases fitting TRBD1. The CDR3 covers 14 residues. The V gene's germline CDR1 is ENHRY and CDR2 SYGVKD. V dropped 0 bases and J dropped 6; count of bases not matched to a gene: 3. The CDR3 region has the DNA TGTGCCATCAGTGAGTCGACAGGGCGGGATACGCAGTATTTT. Protein: CAISESTGRDTQYF.

This clonotype has just a few counts. The chain links TRBV4-1 to TRBJ2-3; either TRBD1 or TRBD2 may fit D (6 bases each). V gave up 0 bases and J gave up 5 bases, with 18 bases separating them. The CDR3 runs to 17 residues. Germline V gene data show CDR1 as MGHRA and CDR2 as YSYEKL. The CDR3 coding sequence is TGCGCCAGCAGCCAAGACGTCGTGGGTAGGGGGGTAGATACGCAGTATTTT. This translates into CASSQDVVGRGVDTQYF.

As concerns this clonotype: This may be a read error, as it is one base from a much larger clone. This chain uses TRBV5-6 with TRBJ2-5; D might be TRBD1 (6 bases). The J call may be incorrect, as the DNA end agrees better with TRBJ2-7. The length of the CDR3 is 15 residues. Germline V lookup: CDR1 SGHDT, CDR2 YYEEEE. The CDR3 reads CASSPWGRITYEQYF. The CDR3 nucleotides read TGTGCCAGCAGCCCCTGGGGGCGAATAACCTACGAGCAGTACTTC.

For this clonotype: A junction end diverges from the germline sequence, so it may reflect a read error. The chain joins TRBV5-6 to TRBJ2-1; tentatively, D is TRBD1 or TRBD2 (5 bases each). Per germline, CDR1 SGHDT and CDR2 YYEEEE. This CDR3 region has 15 residues. CDR3 sequence reads: CASSLRLNRGNEQIF. Written as DNA, the CDR3 is TGTGCCAGCAGCTTGAGACTAAACCGGGGCAATGAGCAGATCTTC.

The genes are TRBV6-5 and TRBJ2-3; D gene ambiguous. Trimming removed 4 bases at V and 1 base at J, with 21 bases between. The germline gives CDR1 MNHEY, CDR2 SVGAGI. The CDR3 extends over 18 amino acids. The CDR3: CASSCSIPATHRTDTQYF. As DNA, the CDR3 is TGTGCCAGCAGTTGCTCGATCCCAGCCACACATCGCACAGATACGCAGTATTTT.

The chain employs TRBV5-6 and TRBJ2-6, with D perhaps assigned TRBD1 or TRBD2 (5 bases each). CDR1 and CDR2 (germline): SGHDT, YYEEEE. The V and J ends lost 0 bases and 2 bases respectively, with 15 bases between them. CDR3 length equals 18 residues. CDR3: CASSLDRGSSPGANVLTF. As DNA, the CDR3 is TGTGCCAGCAGCTTGGATCGGGGCTCCTCCCCTGGGGCCAACGTCCTGACTTTC.